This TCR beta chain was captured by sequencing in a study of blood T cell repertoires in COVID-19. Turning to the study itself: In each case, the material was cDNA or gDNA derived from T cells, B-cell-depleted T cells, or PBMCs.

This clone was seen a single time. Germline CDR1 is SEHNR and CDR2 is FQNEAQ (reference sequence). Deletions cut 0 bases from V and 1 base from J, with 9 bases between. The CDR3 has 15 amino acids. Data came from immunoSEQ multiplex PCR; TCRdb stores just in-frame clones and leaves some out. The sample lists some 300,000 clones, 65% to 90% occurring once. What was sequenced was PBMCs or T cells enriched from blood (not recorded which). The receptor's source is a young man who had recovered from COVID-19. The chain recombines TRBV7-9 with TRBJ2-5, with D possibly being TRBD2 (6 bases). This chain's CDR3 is CASSLAWTIQETQYF. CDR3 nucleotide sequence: TGTGCCAGCAGCTTAGCCTGGACTATCCAAGAGACCCAGTACTTC.